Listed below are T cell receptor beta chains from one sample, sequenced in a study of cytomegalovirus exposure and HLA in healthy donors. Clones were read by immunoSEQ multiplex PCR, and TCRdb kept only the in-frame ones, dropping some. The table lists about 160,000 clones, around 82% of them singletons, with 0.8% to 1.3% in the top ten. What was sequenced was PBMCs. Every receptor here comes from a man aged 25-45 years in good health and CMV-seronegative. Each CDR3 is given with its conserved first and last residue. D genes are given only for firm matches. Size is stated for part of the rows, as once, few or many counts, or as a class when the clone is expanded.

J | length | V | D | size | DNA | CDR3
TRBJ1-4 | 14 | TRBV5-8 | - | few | TGTGCCAGCAGCCCCGGACAACCTAATGAAAAACTGTTTTTT | CASSPGQPNEKLFF
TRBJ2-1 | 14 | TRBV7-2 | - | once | TGTGCCAGCAGCTTAGGGGTGAGGATCAATGAGCAGTTCTTC | CASSLGVRINEQFF
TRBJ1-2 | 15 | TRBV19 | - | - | TGTGCCAGTACGATTACTGGAGCGAAACAACATGGCTACACCTTC | CASTITGAKQHGYTF
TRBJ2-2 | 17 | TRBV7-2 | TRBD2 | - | TGTGCCAGCAGCTCCTTAGCGGGAGTGTGGGACACCGGGGAGCTGTTTTTT | CASSSLAGVWDTGELFF
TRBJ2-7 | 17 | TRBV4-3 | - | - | TGCGCCAGCAGCCAAGATAAGCCCAAGGACACATCGGGCGAGCAGTACTTC | CASSQDKPKDTSGEQYF
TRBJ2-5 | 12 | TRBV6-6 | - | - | TGTGCCAGCAGAGGTCAGGTCCCGACCCAGTACTTC | CASRGQVPTQYF
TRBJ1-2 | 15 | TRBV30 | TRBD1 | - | TGTGCCTGGAGAGGTCCCGGGACAGGGTCTAATGGCTACACCTTC | CAWRGPGTGSNGYTF
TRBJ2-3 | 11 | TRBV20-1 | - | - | TGCAGTGCTAGAGATGGACAGCGGCAGTATTTT | CSARDGQRQYF
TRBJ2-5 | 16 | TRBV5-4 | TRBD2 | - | TGTGCCAGCAGCTTTACAGCCGCTGGGACTAGAGAGACCCAGTACTTC | CASSFTAAGTRETQYF
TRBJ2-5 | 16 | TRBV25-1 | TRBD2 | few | TGTGCCAGCAGTCCCGGGCGGGAGGGCCTCCGGGAGACCCAGTACTTC | CASSPGREGLRETQYF
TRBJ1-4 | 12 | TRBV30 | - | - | TGTGCCTGGAGTGCACAGTTTGAAAAACTGTTTTTT | CAWSAQFEKLFF
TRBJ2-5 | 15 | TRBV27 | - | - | TGTGCCAGCAGTCCCTTGGACACTGTAGGTCTGGAGCAGTACTTC | CASSPLDTVGLEQYF
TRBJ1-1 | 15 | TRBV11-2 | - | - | TGTGCCAGCAGCTTATCCCCGGGACAGAACACTGAAGCTTTCTTT | CASSLSPGQNTEAFF
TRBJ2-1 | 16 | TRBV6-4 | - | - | TGTGCCAGCAGTGGAGCGGTTGGGGAGCCCTACAATGAGCAGTTCTTC | CASSGAVGEPYNEQFF
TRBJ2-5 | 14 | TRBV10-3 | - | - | TGTGCCATCAGTGGCCGGGAAGAAACTGGGGAGCAGTACTTC | CAISGREETGEQYF